This TCR beta chain originates from a study of response to subunit inactivated influenza vaccine. Overall study results and limits: Each seasonal influenza vaccination, the authors suggested, recruits few new T cells.

As regards this clonotype: Its target is unknown.

J was trimmed by 0 bases and V by 3 bases; bases with no gene match: 14. The CDR3 consists of 18 residues. The germline gives CDR1 SGHRS, CDR2 YFSETQ. TCRdb passed the RT-PCR reads through MiXCR, listing each CDR3 protein once. The sample lists about 240,000 distinct CDR3 sequences; 12% were seen once. The chain carries TRBV5-1 and TRBJ1-1, with 7 bases lining up with TRBD1. The specimen comprised non-naive T cells sorted from PBMCs, sampled approximately 15 days before vaccination. The sequence was collected from a man aged 45-65 years who received an inactivated influenza vaccine. The CDR3 reads CASSSVGTAHSLNTEAFF. As DNA, the CDR3 is TGCGCCAGCAGCTCGGTGGGGACAGCTCATTCCCTGAACACTGAAGCTTTCTTT.